This TCR beta chain was sequenced for a study of T cell changes during pregnancy in multiple sclerosis. This CDR3 region has 18 residues. Germline V gene sequence: CDR1 SGHTA, CDR2 FQGNSA. V was clipped by 5 bases and J by 6 bases, with 26 bases between them. This clone was seen once. This table comes from immunoSEQ multiplex PCR, and its TCRdb copy is limited to in-frame clones, with some not included. This table has about 58,000 clones, 85% to 95% appearing once. The specimen comprised CD8+ T cells from peripheral blood mononuclear cells, sampled in the second trimester of pregnancy. J is TRBJ1-5 and V is TRBV7-2; a weak D match, TRBD1 (6 bases). This TCR derives from a female donor with multiple sclerosis, enrolled in a pregnancy study. As DNA, the CDR3 is TGTGCCAGCAGCGACGATTACAGGGCGGCCCAGAGGGGTCAGCCCCAGCATTTT. Protein product: CASSDDYRAAQRGQPQHF.